This TCR beta chain comes out of a study of neurological immune-mediated disorders. General study points: None of the CDR3 amino acid sequences of expanded clones recurred across subjects, suggesting private repertoires in all groups. Expansion of TCR clones was greatest in HTLV-1-associated myelopathy and smallest in multiple sclerosis, where it fell below that of healthy controls.

Trimming cost V 3 bases and J 3 bases; bases outside gene matches: 8. This CDR3 is built from 15 residues. A single record per CDR3 protein comes from TCRdb applying MiXCR to the 5' RACE reads. The sample lists tens of thousands of distinct CDR3 sequences, approximately 10% occurring once. This clonotype was detected many times. Its specificity is not known. The genes are TRBV12-3 or TRBV12-4 and TRBJ2-7, with TRBD1 matching 7 bases. The clonotype was recovered from a man in his fifties in good health. Sequencing used PBMCs. CDR3 DNA sequence: TGTGCCAGCAGTTTTGTCCGGACAGGAGGCTACGAGCAGTACTTC. Its protein product is CASSFVRTGGYEQYF.